Following are 24 T cell receptor beta chains from one sample sequenced in a study of T-cell reconstitution after alpha-beta-depleted transplantation in children. Unique molecular identifiers were incorporated when the TCRbeta library was constructed. TCRdb analysed the PCR reads with MiXCR anew, one entry per CDR3 protein. Of roughly 420,000 distinct CDR3 sequences listed, 15% to 20% are singletons. This specimen was PBMCs, mostly from graft donor cells, taken 360 days after TCRalphabeta/CD19-depleted stem cell transplant. These TCRs come from a boy less than two years old who had a stem cell transplant for Wiskott-Aldrich syndrome, so the T cells may come from the graft donor.

In this sample, this clonotype turned up a few times. The chain employs TRBV5-1 and TRBJ2-5; no firm D call. The CDR3 covers 13 residues. V was trimmed by 2 bases and J by 4 bases, leaving 9 bases between them. Germline CDR1 and CDR2: SGHRS and YFSETQ. CDR3 DNA sequence: TGCGCCAGCAGCTTCGGGTTAGGAGAGACCCAGTACTTC. It specifies CASSFGLGETQYF.

The chain couples TRBV15 to TRBJ2-7; D call uncertain. V was shortened by 5 bases and J by 5 bases, with 13 bases between the two germline ends. This CDR3 spans 13 amino acids. In germline, CDR1 is LNHNV, CDR2 YYDKDF (reference sequence). In DNA form, the CDR3 reads TGTGCCACCAGCTCAAGACCCGGTCACGAGCAGTACTTC. Its protein product is CATSSRPGHEQYF.

This clonotype is medium-sized by share. This chain connects TRBV27 to TRBJ2-7; D is unclear. Germline V CDR1 and CDR2: MNHEY, SMNVEV (reference sequence). There are 11 residues in the CDR3. V lost 3 bases and J lost 6, with 6 bases in between. The CDR3 region has the DNA TGTGCCAGCAGTTTTGGCATCGAGCAGTACTTC. Its translation is CASSFGIEQYF.

The chain carries TRBV7-2 and TRBJ2-1; a weak D match, TRBD1 (6 bases). The V gene's germline CDR1 is SGHTA and CDR2 FQGNSA. The CDR3 has 15 residues. Trimming removed 4 bases at V and 7 bases at J, with 17 bases between. The CDR3 is CASSSDRTLRNEQFF. The CDR3 region has the DNA TGTGCCAGCAGCTCCGACAGGACGCTTCGTAATGAGCAGTTCTTC.

The chain combines TRBV25-1 with TRBJ1-6; weak D call: TRBD1 (5 bases). Germline lookup yields CDR1 MGHDK and CDR2 SYGVNS. The CDR3 length is 13 residues. V shed 6 bases and J shed 7 bases, with 10 bases lying between them. The CDR3 bases are TGTGCCAGCAGCAGAAGGGGCAATTCACCCCTCCACTTT. Translation gives CASSRRGNSPLHF.

This chain links TRBV6-1 with TRBJ2-2, with D perhaps matching TRBD1 (6 bases). The CDR3 totals 17 residues. The germline V gene has CDR1 MNHNS and CDR2 SASEGT. The V end was cut by 6 bases, the J end by 1 base, with 18 bases between. The CDR3 nucleotides are TGTGCCAGCAGCTCAATGGCAGGGGCGAAGAACACCGGGGAGCTGTTTTTT. Translated: CASSSMAGAKNTGELFF.

A few counts support this clonotype. The chain links TRBV7-9 to TRBJ2-7; D gene ambiguous. Per germline, CDR1 SEHNR and CDR2 FQNEAQ (reference sequence). Trimming cost V 0 bases and J 4 bases, with 7 bases left between them. CDR3 length: 13 amino acids. CDR3 sequence (DNA): TGTGCCAGCAGCTTAGCCTCTTTATACGAGCAGTACTTC. Translating it yields CASSLASLYEQYF.

This clonotype was observed a single time. The chain links TRBV21-1 to TRBJ1-1; the table calls TRBD1, which could not be checked here. TRBV21-1 is termed a pseudogene. The CDR3 runs 14 residues. DNA for the CDR3: TGTGCCAGCATCGACAGGCGGACGAACACTGAAGCTTTCTTT. It codes for CASIDRRTNTEAFF.

This chain joins TRBV6-5 and TRBJ2-4; D is perhaps TRBD1 (6 bases). The germline V gene encodes CDR1 MNHEY and CDR2 SVGAGI. The CDR3 covers 15 residues. Trimming pared 6 bases from V and 9 bases from J, leaving 21 bases between. This chain's CDR3 is CASRRTGSGGAIQYF. CDR3 in DNA: TGTGCCAGCAGACGAACGGGATCTGGGGGCGCCATTCAGTACTTC.

This clonotype was picked up a small number of times. The chain joins TRBV5-1 to TRBJ2-7, with a tentative D call TRBD2 (6 bases). Germline lookup yields CDR1 SGHRS and CDR2 YFSETQ. V gave up 4 bases and J gave up 3 bases, with 14 bases separating them. The CDR3 extends over 14 amino acids. The CDR3 nucleotides are TGCGCCAGCAGCGGTACCGGGACTTTCTACGAGCAGTACTTC. It yields the protein CASSGTGTFYEQYF.

This chain uses TRBV20-1 with TRBJ2-1; no clear D gene. CDR1 and CDR2 (germline): DFQATT, SNEGSKA (reference sequence). Trimming took 1 base from V and 2 from J, leaving 12 bases between them. CDR3 size: 15 residues. The CDR3 protein is CSARGLERPYNEQFF. The CDR3 region has the DNA TGCAGTGCTAGAGGGCTAGAAAGACCCTACAATGAGCAGTTCTTC.

V and J are TRBV7-2 and TRBJ2-3; 7 positions match TRBD2. CDR1 is SGHTA, CDR2 FQGNSA, per germline. The CDR3 length is 17 residues. The J segment lost 0 bases and the V segment lost 2 bases, leaving 8 bases of the junction unmatched. The CDR3 loop reads CASSLWGGTTSTDTQYF. CDR3 nucleotides: TGTGCCAGCAGCTTATGGGGGGGGACTACAAGCACAGATACGCAGTATTTT. Full variable domain (rest looked up from reference TRBV7-2 and TRBJ2-3): GAGVSQSPSNKVTEKGKDVELRCDPISGHTALYWYRQSLGQGLEFLIYFQGNSAPDKSGLPSDRFSAERTGGSVSTLTIQRTQQEDSAVYLCASSLWGGTTSTDTQYFGPGTRLTVL.

This clonotype came up a few times. V usage is TRBV11-2 and J usage is TRBJ2-3, with TRBD2 matching over 13 bases. The V gene end was trimmed by 0 bases and the J gene end by 6 bases; junction bases not matched to a gene: 9. The length of the CDR3 is 18 residues. Germline lookup yields CDR1 SGHAT and CDR2 FQNNGV. This CDR3 is CASSLDPTSGRTRDTQYF. The CDR3 DNA reads as TGTGCCAGCAGCTTAGATCCGACTAGCGGGAGGACCCGGGATACGCAGTATTTT.

This clonotype turned up a few times. The chain employs TRBV29-1 and TRBJ1-1; 7 bases fit TRBD1. V gave up 5 bases and J gave up 3 bases; unmatched junction bases: 9. This CDR3 has 14 residues. Looked up from germline, CDR1 is SQVTM and CDR2 is ANQGSEA. The CDR3 DNA sequence: TGCAGCGTTCCCACAGGGGCCGGGTACACTGAAGCTTTCTTT. Translating it yields CSVPTGAGYTEAFF.

The table lists this clonotype with a few counts. J is TRBJ2-7 and V is TRBV12-3 or TRBV12-4, with D perhaps matching TRBD1 (5 bases). V lost 3 bases to trimming and J lost 4 bases, with 10 bases between them. The CDR3 spans 13 residues. The CDR3 loop is CASSFGHPYEQYF. The CDR3 region has the DNA TGTGCCAGCAGTTTCGGACATCCTTACGAGCAGTACTTC.

This clonotype was counted a few times. In nucleotides, the CDR3 is TGTGCCAGCAGCCAAGGGACTAGCGGGGGTTACAATGAGCAGTTCTTC. Amino acids: CASSQGTSGGYNEQFF. This chain connects TRBV4-2 to TRBJ2-1, with 13 bases aligning to TRBD2. CDR1 LGHNA and CDR2 YNFKEQ come from the germline V gene. V shed 1 base and J 4 bases; nucleotides not matched to a gene: 1. The CDR3 contains 16 residues.

Concerning this clonotype itself: One junction end disagrees with the germline gene, perhaps due to a read error. This chain connects TRBV13 to TRBJ2-6; 13 bases match TRBD2. Germline V lookup: CDR1 PRHDT, CDR2 FYEKMQ (reference sequence). This CDR3 has 18 amino acids. The CDR3 nucleotides are TGTGCCTGCAGCCTAAGGACTAGCGGGAGAGTACCGGCCAACGTCCTGACTTTC. The encoded protein is CACSLRTSGRVPANVLTF.

Ten or more counts support this clonotype. This sequence joins TRBV6-1 and TRBJ2-1; TRBD1 is a possible D gene (6 bases). Trimming stripped 3 bases from V and 0 bases from J, with 9 bases between. From germline, CDR1 is MNHNS and CDR2 SASEGT. The CDR3 sequence is 15 residues long. The CDR3 DNA reads TGTGCCAGCAGTGAGCAGGGGAGCTCCTACAATGAGCAGTTCTTC. Protein: CASSEQGSSYNEQFF.

The chain's CDR3 is CSASGAPDTQYF. DNA of the CDR3: TGCAGTGCTAGCGGAGCGCCAGATACGCAGTATTTT. The rearrangement uses TRBV20-1 and TRBJ2-3; the D is unclear. The CDR3 runs 12 residues. Germline V gives CDR1 DFQATT, CDR2 SNEGSKA (reference sequence). V was pared by 3 bases and J by 4 bases, with 8 bases between.

The chain combines TRBV12-3 or TRBV12-4 with TRBJ2-1; 7 nucleotides match TRBD2. J gave up 6 bases and V 1 base, and 3 bases lay outside the gene matches. The CDR3 is made up of 14 amino acids. The CDR3 here is CASSLGRTSNEQFF. For the CDR3, the DNA is TGTGCCAGCAGTTTAGGCAGGACTAGCAATGAGCAGTTCTTC.

The sample holds a few counts of this clonotype. The chain joins TRBV12-3 or TRBV12-4 to TRBJ2-5; no clear D. V dropped 2 bases and J dropped 2 bases, with 15 bases sitting between them. The CDR3 spans 16 residues. CDR3 region: CASSLRRLARQETQYF. In nucleotides, the CDR3 is TGTGCCAGCAGTTTACGTCGTTTGGCTAGACAAGAGACCCAGTACTTC.

The chain employs TRBV20-1 and TRBJ2-5; D might be TRBD2 (5 bases). V lost 3 bases and J 0 bases, leaving 14 bases between the germline ends. Germline CDR1 and CDR2: DFQATT and SNEGSKA (reference sequence). The CDR3 runs 15 residues. CDR3 DNA: TGCAGTGCTAGCTCGGGAACATCGTACCAAGAGACCCAGTACTTC. Its protein product is CSASSGTSYQETQYF.

This clonotype was seen a few times. The chain combines TRBV7-2 with TRBJ2-3; D perhaps matches TRBD2 (5 bases). Deletions cut 5 bases from V and 3 bases from J, with 12 bases between. The germline V gene has CDR1 SGHTA and CDR2 FQGNSA. The CDR3 consists of 14 residues. CDR3 DNA: TGTGCCAGCAGCATCCATAGCGCGACAGATACGCAGTATTTT. It yields the protein CASSIHSATDTQYF.

This clonotype was counted a few times. The chain is built from TRBV18 and TRBJ1-5; TRBD1 agrees at 10 bases. With 3 bases clipped from V and 4 bases from J, the junction kept 9 bases outside the gene matches. The CDR3 has 17 residues. Per the germline V gene, CDR1 is KGHSH and CDR2 is LQKENI. CDR3 sequence (DNA): TGTGCCAGCTCACCCGGGACAGGGGAGGTTGTGAATCAGCCCCAGCATTTT. Translating it yields CASSPGTGEVVNQPQHF.